The text below deals with one T cell receptor (beta chain). A read error may produce the germline difference seen at one junction end. A modified ARM-PCR protocol with three rounds of nested PCR amplified TCRbeta. One entry per CDR3 protein results from TCRdb running MiXCR on the multiplex PCR reads. The sample lists around 71,000 distinct CDR3 sequences, about two thirds occurring once. No cell sorting was done before RNA was extracted from the tissue. The sample comes from a study of tumor and adjacent non-tumor tissue in lung cancer. The germline gives CDR1 SNHLY, CDR2 FYNNEI. This CDR3 is 13 amino acids long.

The TCR sequence derives from a woman aged 40-49 years with non-small cell lung cancer. J is TRBJ1-2 and V is TRBV2, with 8 positions matching TRBD1. The specimen sequenced was lung tumor tissue. The DNA of the CDR3 is TGTGCCAGTAGTGCGCAGGGGGCGGATGGCTACGCCTTC. It translates to CASSAQGADGYAF.